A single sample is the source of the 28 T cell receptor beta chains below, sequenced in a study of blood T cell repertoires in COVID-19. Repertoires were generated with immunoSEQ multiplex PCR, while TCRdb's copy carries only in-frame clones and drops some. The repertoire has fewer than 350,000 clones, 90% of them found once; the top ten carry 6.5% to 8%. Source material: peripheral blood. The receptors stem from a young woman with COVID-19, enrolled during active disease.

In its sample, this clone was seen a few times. CDR3 bases: TGTGCCAGCAGTTACTCCCTAAGACAGGGGGATGGCTACACCTTC. It is translated as CASSYSLRQGDGYTF. The chain joins TRBV6-2 or TRBV6-3 to TRBJ1-2; 9 nucleotides line up with TRBD1. V shed 0 bases and J 6 bases; nucleotides not matched to a gene: 5. Germline-derived CDR1 and CDR2 are MNHEY and SVGEGT. The CDR3 length is 15 residues.

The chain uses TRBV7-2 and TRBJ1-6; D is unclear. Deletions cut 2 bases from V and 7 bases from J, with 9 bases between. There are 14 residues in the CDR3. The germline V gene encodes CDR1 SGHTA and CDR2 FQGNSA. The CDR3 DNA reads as TGTGCCAGCAGCTTAAGTCAGATGAATTCACCCCTCCACTTT. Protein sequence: CASSLSQMNSPLHF.

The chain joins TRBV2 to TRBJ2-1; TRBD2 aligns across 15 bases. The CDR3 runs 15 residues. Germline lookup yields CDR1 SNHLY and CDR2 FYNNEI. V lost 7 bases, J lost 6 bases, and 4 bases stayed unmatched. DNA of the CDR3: TGTGCCAGCAAAGGACTAGCGGGAGGGAGCAATGAGCAGTTCTTC. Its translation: CASKGLAGGSNEQFF. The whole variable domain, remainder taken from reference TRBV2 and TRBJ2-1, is EPEVTQTPSHQVTQMGQEVILRCVPISNHLYFYWYRQILGQKVEFLVSFYNNEISEKSEIFDDQFSVERPDGSNFTLKIRSTKLEDSAMYFCASKGLAGGSNEQFFGPGTRLTVL.

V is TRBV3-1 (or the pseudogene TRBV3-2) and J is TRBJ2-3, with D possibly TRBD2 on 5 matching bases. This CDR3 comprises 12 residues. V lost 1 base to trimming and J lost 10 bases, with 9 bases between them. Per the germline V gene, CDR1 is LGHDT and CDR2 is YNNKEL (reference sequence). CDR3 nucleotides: TGTGCCAGCAGCCAAGTCCGGGATTCGCAGTATTTT. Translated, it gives CASSQVRDSQYF.

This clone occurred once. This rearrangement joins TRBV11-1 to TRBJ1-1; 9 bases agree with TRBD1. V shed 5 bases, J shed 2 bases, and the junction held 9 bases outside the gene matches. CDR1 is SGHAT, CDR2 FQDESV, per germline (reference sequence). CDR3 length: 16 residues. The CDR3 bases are TGTGCCAGCAGCCTCGGGACAGGGTACGGTAACACTGAAGCTTTCTTT. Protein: CASSLGTGYGNTEAFF. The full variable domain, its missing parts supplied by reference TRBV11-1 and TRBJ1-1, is EAEVAQSPRYKITEKSQAVAFWCDPISGHATLYWYRQILGQGPELLVQFQDESVVDDSQLPKDRFSAERLKGVDSTLKIQPAELGDSAMYLCASSLGTGYGNTEAFFGQGTRLTVV.

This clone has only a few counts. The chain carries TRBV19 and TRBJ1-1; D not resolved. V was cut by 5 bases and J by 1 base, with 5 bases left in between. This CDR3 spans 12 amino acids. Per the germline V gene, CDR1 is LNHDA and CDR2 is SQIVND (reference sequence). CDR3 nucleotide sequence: TGTGCCAGTAGTCGAGGGAACACTGAAGCTTTCTTT. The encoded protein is CASSRGNTEAFF. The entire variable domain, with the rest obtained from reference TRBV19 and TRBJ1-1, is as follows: DGGITQSPKYLFRKEGQNVTLSCEQNLNHDAMYWYRQDPGQGLRLIYYSQIVNDFQKGDIAEGYSVSREKKESFPLTVTSAQKNPTAFYLCASSRGNTEAFFGQGTRLTVV.

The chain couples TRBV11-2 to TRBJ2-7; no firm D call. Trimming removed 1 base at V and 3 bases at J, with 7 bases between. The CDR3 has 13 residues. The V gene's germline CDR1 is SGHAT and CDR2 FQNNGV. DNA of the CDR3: TGTGCCAGCAGCTTAGCGGGTTACTACGAGCAGTACTTC. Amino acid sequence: CASSLAGYYEQYF.

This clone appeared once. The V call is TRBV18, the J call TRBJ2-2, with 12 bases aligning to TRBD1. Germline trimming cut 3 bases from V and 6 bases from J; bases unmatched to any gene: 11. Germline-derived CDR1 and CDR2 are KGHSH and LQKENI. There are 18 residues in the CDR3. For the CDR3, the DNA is TGTGCCAGCTCACCTTCGGGACAGGGGGCGCCGGGATCCGGGGAGCTGTTTTTT. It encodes CASSPSGQGAPGSGELFF.

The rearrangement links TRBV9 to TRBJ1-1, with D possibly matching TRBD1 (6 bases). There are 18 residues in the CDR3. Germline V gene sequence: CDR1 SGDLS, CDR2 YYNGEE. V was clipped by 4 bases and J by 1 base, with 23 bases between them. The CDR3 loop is CASSPMGVPGHPNTEAFF. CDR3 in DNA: TGTGCCAGCAGCCCCATGGGGGTCCCGGGACACCCGAACACTGAAGCTTTCTTT.

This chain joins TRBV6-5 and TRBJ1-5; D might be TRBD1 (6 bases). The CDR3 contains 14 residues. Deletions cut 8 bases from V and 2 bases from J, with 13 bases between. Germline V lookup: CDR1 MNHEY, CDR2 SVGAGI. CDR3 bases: TGTGCCAGCGGGGGGGGGCGTGGCAATCAGCCCCAGCATTTT. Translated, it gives CASGGGRGNQPQHF.

CDR3: CASSQEPRTNYGYTF. The CDR3 DNA sequence: TGCGCCAGCAGCCAAGAGCCGCGCACTAACTATGGCTACACCTTC. The chain joins TRBV4-1 to TRBJ1-2; D is ambiguous. Trimming left V 0 bases short and J 0 bases short, with 8 bases between. This CDR3 comprises 15 residues. The germline V gene has CDR1 MGHRA and CDR2 YSYEKL.

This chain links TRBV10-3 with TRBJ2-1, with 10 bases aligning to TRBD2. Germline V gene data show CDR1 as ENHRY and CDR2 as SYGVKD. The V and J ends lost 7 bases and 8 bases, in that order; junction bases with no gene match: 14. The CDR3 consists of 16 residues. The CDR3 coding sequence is TGTGCCATCATCCCCGGGACTAGCGAAACCCCCTATGAGCAGTTCTTC. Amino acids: CAIIPGTSETPYEQFF.

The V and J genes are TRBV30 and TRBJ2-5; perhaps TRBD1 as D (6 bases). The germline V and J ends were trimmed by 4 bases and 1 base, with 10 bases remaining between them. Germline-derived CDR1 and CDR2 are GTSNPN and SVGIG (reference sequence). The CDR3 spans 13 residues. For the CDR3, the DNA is TGTGCCTGGAACCGACAGGTCCAAGAGACCCAGTACTTC. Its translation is CAWNRQVQETQYF.

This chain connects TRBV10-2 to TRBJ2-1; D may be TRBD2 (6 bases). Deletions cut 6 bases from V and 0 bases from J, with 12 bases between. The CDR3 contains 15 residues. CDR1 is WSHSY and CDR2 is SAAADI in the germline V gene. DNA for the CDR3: TGCGCCAGCAGACGTGGAGGGAGCTCCTACAATGAGCAGTTCTTC. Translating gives CASRRGGSSYNEQFF.

CDR3 sequence: CASSRDSSGNTIYF. The CDR3 nucleotides read TGTGCCAGCTCACGGGACAGTTCTGGAAACACCATATATTTT. This chain joins TRBV18 and TRBJ1-3; 7 bases are shared with TRBD1. V gave up 4 bases and J gave up 1 base; unmatched junction bases: 1. This CDR3 has 14 residues. Germline CDR1 reads KGHSH; CDR2 reads LQKENI.

The DNA for the CDR3 is TGTGCCAGCAGCATAGGGGACAGAGGGGCTGAAGCTTTCTTT. This translates into CASSIGDRGAEAFF. The genes are TRBV9 and TRBJ1-1, with TRBD1 matching 7 bases. The CDR3 loop spans 14 amino acids. Per germline, CDR1 SGDLS and CDR2 YYNGEE. J lost 6 bases, V lost 4 bases, and 9 bases had no gene match.

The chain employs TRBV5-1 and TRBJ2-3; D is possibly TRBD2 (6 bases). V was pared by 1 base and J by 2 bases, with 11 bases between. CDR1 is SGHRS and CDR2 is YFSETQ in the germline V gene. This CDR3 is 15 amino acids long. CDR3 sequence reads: CASSLYGGVTDTQYF. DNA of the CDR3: TGCGCCAGCAGCTTGTACGGCGGGGTCACAGATACGCAGTATTTT.

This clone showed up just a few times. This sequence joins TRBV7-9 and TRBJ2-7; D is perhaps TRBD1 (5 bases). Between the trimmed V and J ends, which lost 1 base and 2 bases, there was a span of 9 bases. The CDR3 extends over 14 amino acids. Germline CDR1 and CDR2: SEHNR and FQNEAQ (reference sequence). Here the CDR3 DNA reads TGTGCCAGCAGCTTAGGCGACAGAACCTACGAGCAGTACTTC. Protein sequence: CASSLGDRTYEQYF.

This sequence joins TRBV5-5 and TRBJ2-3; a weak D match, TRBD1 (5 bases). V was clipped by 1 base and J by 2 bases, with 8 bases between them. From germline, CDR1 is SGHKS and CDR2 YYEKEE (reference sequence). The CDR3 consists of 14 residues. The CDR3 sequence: CASSLPRATDTQYF. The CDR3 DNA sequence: TGTGCCAGCAGCTTGCCCAGGGCCACAGATACGCAGTATTTT.

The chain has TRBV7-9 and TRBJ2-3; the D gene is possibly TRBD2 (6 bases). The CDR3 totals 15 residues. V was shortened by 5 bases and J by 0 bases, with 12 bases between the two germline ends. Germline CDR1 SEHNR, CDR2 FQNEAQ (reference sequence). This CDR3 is CASSVSGPSTDTQYF. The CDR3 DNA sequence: TGTGCCAGCAGCGTTAGCGGACCTAGCACAGATACGCAGTATTTT. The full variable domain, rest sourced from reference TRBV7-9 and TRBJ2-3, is DTGVSQNPRHKITKRGQNVTFRCDPISEHNRLYWYRQTLGQGPEFLTYFQNEAQLEKSRLLSDRFSAERPKGSFSTLEIQRTEQGDSAMYLCASSVSGPSTDTQYFGPGTRLTVL.

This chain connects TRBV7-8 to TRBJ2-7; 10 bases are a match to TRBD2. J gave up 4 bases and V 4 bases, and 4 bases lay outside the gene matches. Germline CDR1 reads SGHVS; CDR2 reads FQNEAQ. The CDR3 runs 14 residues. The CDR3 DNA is TGTGCCAGCAGCTCACTAGCGGGATCGTACGAGCAGTACTTC. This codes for CASSSLAGSYEQYF.

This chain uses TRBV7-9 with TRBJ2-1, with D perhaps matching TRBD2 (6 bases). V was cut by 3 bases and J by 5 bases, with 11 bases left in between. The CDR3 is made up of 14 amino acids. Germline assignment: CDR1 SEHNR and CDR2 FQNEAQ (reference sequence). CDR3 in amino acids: CASSLGGANNEQFF. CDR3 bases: TGTGCCAGCAGCTTGGGGGGAGCCAACAATGAGCAGTTCTTC.

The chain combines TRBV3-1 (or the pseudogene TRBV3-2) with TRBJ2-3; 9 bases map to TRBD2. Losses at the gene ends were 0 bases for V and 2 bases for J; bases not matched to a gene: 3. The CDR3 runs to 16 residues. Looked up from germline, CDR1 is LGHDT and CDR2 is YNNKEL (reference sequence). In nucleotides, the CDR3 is TGTGCCAGCAGCCAAGAGGCTAGCGGGACCACAGATACGCAGTATTTT. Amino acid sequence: CASSQEASGTTDTQYF.

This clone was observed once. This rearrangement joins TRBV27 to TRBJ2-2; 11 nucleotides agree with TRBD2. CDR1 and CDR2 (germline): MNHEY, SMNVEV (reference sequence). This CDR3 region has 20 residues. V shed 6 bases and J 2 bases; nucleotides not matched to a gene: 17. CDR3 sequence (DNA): TGTGCCAGCAGAGGTTACGGGGGACCCACTAGCGGGAGAAACACCGGGGAGCTGTTTTTT. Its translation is CASRGYGGPTSGRNTGELFF.

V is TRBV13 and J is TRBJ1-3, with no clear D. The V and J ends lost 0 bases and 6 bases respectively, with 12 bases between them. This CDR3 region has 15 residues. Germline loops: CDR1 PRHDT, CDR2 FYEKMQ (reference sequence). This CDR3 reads CASSLGTFFENTIYF. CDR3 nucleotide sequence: TGTGCCAGCAGCTTAGGGACATTCTTTGAAAACACCATATATTTT.

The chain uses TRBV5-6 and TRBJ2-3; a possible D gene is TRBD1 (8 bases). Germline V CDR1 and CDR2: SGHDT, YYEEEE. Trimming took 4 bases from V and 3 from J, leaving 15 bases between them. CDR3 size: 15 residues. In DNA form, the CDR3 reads TGTGCCAGCAGCCGCGGACAGGGAGGGACAGATACGCAGTATTTT. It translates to CASSRGQGGTDTQYF.

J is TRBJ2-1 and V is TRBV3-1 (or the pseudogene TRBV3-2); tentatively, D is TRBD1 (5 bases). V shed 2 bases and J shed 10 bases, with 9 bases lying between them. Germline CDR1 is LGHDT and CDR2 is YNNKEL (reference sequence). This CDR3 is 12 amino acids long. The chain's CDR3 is CASSQNDREQFF. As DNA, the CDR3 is TGTGCCAGCAGCCAAAATGACAGAGAGCAGTTCTTC.

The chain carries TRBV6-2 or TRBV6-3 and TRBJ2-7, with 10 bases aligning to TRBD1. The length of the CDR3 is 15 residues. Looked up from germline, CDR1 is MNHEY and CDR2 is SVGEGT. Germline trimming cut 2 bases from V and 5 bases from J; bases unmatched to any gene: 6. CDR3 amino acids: CASSYGGQGRHEQYF. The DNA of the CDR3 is TGTGCCAGCAGTTACGGGGGACAGGGGCGACACGAGCAGTACTTC.